The rows below give T cell receptor beta chains drawn from one sample of a study of blood T cell repertoires in COVID-19. The data were produced by immunoSEQ multiplex PCR, yet TCRdb's version contains in-frame clones alone and is incomplete. The sample records approximately 340,000 clones, more than 70% being singletons. The specimen sequenced was peripheral blood. The receptors stem from a man aged 25-45 years with active or convalescent COVID-19. Each CDR3 is given with its conserved first and last residue. The D gene is left open where the match is weak. Clone size appears in some rows only: once, few, many, or a class for an expanded clone.

clone size: -; CDR3 length: 16; J gene: TRBJ2-1; V gene: TRBV24-1; D gene: TRBD2; CDR3 DNA: TGTGCCACCAGCGACCTAGCGGGAGACACCTACAATGAGCAGTTCTTC; CDR3 protein: CATSDLAGDTYNEQFF
clone size: few; CDR3 length: 16; J gene: TRBJ1-4; V gene: TRBV7-9; D gene: TRBD1; CDR3 DNA: TGTGCCAGCAGCGTGGACAGGGAGGGAACTAATGAAAAACTGTTTTTT; CDR3 protein: CASSVDREGTNEKLFF
clone size: -; CDR3 length: 14; J gene: TRBJ1-2; V gene: TRBV14; D gene: -; CDR3 DNA: TGTGCCAGCAGCCACAATCAGGGGTTGTATGGCTACACCTTC; CDR3 protein: CASSHNQGLYGYTF
clone size: -; CDR3 length: 13; J gene: TRBJ1-1; V gene: TRBV28; D gene: -; CDR3 DNA: TGTGCCAGCCGGCGAGGGGGAGTGACTGAAGCTTTCTTT; CDR3 protein: CASRRGGVTEAFF
clone size: -; CDR3 length: 14; J gene: TRBJ2-2; V gene: TRBV13; D gene: -; CDR3 DNA: TGTGCCAGCAGCTTGCGGGGAAATACCGGGGAGCTGTTTTTT; CDR3 protein: CASSLRGNTGELFF
clone size: -; CDR3 length: 14; J gene: TRBJ1-6; V gene: TRBV9; D gene: -; CDR3 DNA: TGTGCCAGCAGCTTCGGGACACCTAATTCACCCCTCCACTTT; CDR3 protein: CASSFGTPNSPLHF
clone size: -; CDR3 length: 14; J gene: TRBJ1-2; V gene: TRBV11-3; D gene: TRBD1; CDR3 DNA: TGTGCCAGCAGCCGATCAGGGGGCTTCTATGGCTACACCTTC; CDR3 protein: CASSRSGGFYGYTF
clone size: -; CDR3 length: 15; J gene: TRBJ2-3; V gene: TRBV28; D gene: TRBD2; CDR3 DNA: TGTGCCAGCAGGGAGGGAGGGGTCAGCACAGATACGCAGTATTTT; CDR3 protein: CASREGGVSTDTQYF
clone size: -; CDR3 length: 16; J gene: TRBJ2-3; V gene: TRBV6-2/TRBV6-3; D gene: TRBD2; CDR3 DNA: TGTGCCAGCAGCACGAGCGGGAGAGACGTCATGGATACGCAGTATTTT; CDR3 protein: CASSTSGRDVMDTQYF
clone size: -; CDR3 length: 11; J gene: TRBJ2-7; V gene: TRBV20-1; D gene: -; CDR3 DNA: TGCAGTGGTGGCACAGGGCACGAGCAGTACTTC; CDR3 protein: CSGGTGHEQYF
clone size: -; CDR3 length: 14; J gene: TRBJ2-7; V gene: TRBV28; D gene: TRBD2; CDR3 DNA: TGTGCCAGCACCTTCGGGACTAGCGGCTACGAGCAGTACTTC; CDR3 protein: CASTFGTSGYEQYF
clone size: once; CDR3 length: 11; J gene: TRBJ1-1; V gene: TRBV10-3; D gene: -; CDR3 DNA: TGTGCCATCAGTGATGGAGGTGAAGCTTTCTTT; CDR3 protein: CAISDGGEAFF
clone size: -; CDR3 length: 16; J gene: TRBJ2-2; V gene: TRBV10-3; D gene: TRBD2; CDR3 DNA: TGTGCCATCAGTGAGTCGGGAGGGAGTGACACCGGGGAGCTGTTTTTT; CDR3 protein: CAISESGGSDTGELFF
clone size: -; CDR3 length: 13; J gene: TRBJ2-7; V gene: TRBV5-4; D gene: -; CDR3 DNA: TGTGCCAGCAGCTGGGGCGGTCTTGACGAGCAGTACTTC; CDR3 protein: CASSWGGLDEQYF
clone size: -; CDR3 length: 13; J gene: TRBJ1-1; V gene: TRBV3-1/TRBV3-2; D gene: -; CDR3 DNA: TGTGCCAGCAGCAAACGGAGGGACACTGAAGCTTTCTTT; CDR3 protein: CASSKRRDTEAFF
clone size: -; CDR3 length: 15; J gene: TRBJ1-3; V gene: TRBV5-6; D gene: -; CDR3 DNA: TGTGCCAGCAGCTTGGGGACACCCTCTGGAAACACCATATATTTT; CDR3 protein: CASSLGTPSGNTIYF
clone size: -; CDR3 length: 13; J gene: TRBJ1-6; V gene: TRBV6-6; D gene: -; CDR3 DNA: TGTGCCAGCAGTTACGAGGGTGGCTCACCCCTCCACTTT; CDR3 protein: CASSYEGGSPLHF
clone size: -; CDR3 length: 13; J gene: TRBJ1-2; V gene: TRBV29-1; D gene: -; CDR3 DNA: TGCAGCGTTCGATCTGACAGACCCTATGGCTACACCTTC; CDR3 protein: CSVRSDRPYGYTF
clone size: -; CDR3 length: 14; J gene: TRBJ2-7; V gene: TRBV10-2; D gene: TRBD2; CDR3 DNA: TGCGCCAGCACGGTAGCGGGGGGGCAGTACGAGCAGTACTTC; CDR3 protein: CASTVAGGQYEQYF